Below are 8 T cell receptor beta chains sequenced from a single sample in a study of control samples from healthy donors and cancer patients. TCRdb keeps only in-frame clones here, not all; method: immunoSEQ multiplex PCR. The table shows about 130,000 clones, with around 90% occurring only once. Sequencing was carried out using blood. Receptors were obtained from a young man in good health.

The chain recombines TRBV7-2 with TRBJ2-1; perhaps TRBD2 as D (6 bases). Trimming shortened V by 4 bases and J by 7 bases, and 11 bases separated the two germline ends. In germline, CDR1 is SGHTA, CDR2 FQGNSA. The CDR3 runs 13 residues. CDR3 amino acids: CASSSDYLNEQFF. The CDR3 coding sequence is TGTGCCAGCAGCTCGGACTACCTTAATGAGCAGTTCTTC.

This chain connects TRBV19 to TRBJ2-5; possibly TRBD1 for D (6 bases). Trimming cost V 1 base and J 5 bases, with 11 bases left between them. Germline V lookup: CDR1 LNHDA, CDR2 SQIVND (reference sequence). This CDR3 has 14 residues. The CDR3 DNA sequence: TGTGCCAGTAGTATAGGGGGGCTTGAGGAGACCCAGTACTTC. Translating gives CASSIGGLEETQYF.

The V gene is TRBV11-2, the J gene TRBJ2-5, with D hard to call. Germline loops: CDR1 SGHAT, CDR2 FQNNGV. The length of the CDR3 is 15 residues. The germline V and J ends were trimmed by 1 base and 1 base, with 10 bases remaining between them. The DNA for the CDR3 is TGTGCCAGCAGCTTAGTCGGCAGTCCCCAAGAGACCCAGTACTTC. Translation gives CASSLVGSPQETQYF.

The chain links TRBV21-1 to TRBJ1-5. TRBV21-1 is an annotated pseudogene. This CDR3 region has 12 residues. CDR3 nucleotide sequence: TGTGCCAGCAGCAATAAGAGTCAGCCCCAGCATTTT. This translates into CASSNKSQPQHF.

This chain connects TRBV7-9 to TRBJ2-7; 8 bases agree with TRBD1. V dropped 3 bases and J dropped 5; count of bases not matched to a gene: 3. The CDR3 contains 13 residues. Germline V lookup: CDR1 SEHNR, CDR2 FQNEAQ (reference sequence). The chain's CDR3 is CASSFRGLNEQYV. The CDR3 nucleotides are TGTGCCAGCAGCTTCAGGGGGCTGAACGAGCAGTACGTC.

The rearrangement joins TRBV18 to TRBJ2-7; D perhaps matches TRBD1 (5 bases). The germline gives CDR1 KGHSH, CDR2 LQKENI. V was trimmed by 2 bases and J by 5 bases, leaving 10 bases between them. The CDR3 loop spans 13 amino acids. Here the CDR3 DNA reads TGTGCCAGCTCACCATATACAGGTAACGAGCAGTACTTC. As protein: CASSPYTGNEQYF.

The chain carries TRBV2 and TRBJ2-5, with D possibly TRBD1 on 8 matching bases. Germline V gene data show CDR1 as SNHLY and CDR2 as FYNNEI. The CDR3 has 15 residues. V lost 4 bases and J lost 2, with 14 bases in between. CDR3: CASSGGQGGQETQYF. CDR3 DNA sequence: TGTGCCAGCAGTGGCGGACAGGGAGGGCAAGAGACCCAGTACTTC.

The gene calls are TRBV11-2 and TRBJ2-4; 7 bases fit TRBD1. CDR1 is SGHAT and CDR2 is FQNNGV in the germline V gene. CDR3 length: 16 residues. J gave up 3 bases and V 0 bases, and 5 bases lay outside the gene matches. The CDR3 nucleotides are TGTGCCAGCAGCTTAGATCCGGCAGGGGGCAAAAACATTCAGTACTTC. This translates into CASSLDPAGGKNIQYF.